Presented here are 16 T cell receptor beta chains from one specimen sequenced in a study of read filtering for tumor transcriptome and immune sequencing. This library used roughly 0.4 ug RNA and molecular barcoded adaptors spanning alpha/delta and beta/gamma chains. Using its own MiXCR run on the reads, TCRdb lists one record per CDR3 protein. The profile shows about 40,000 distinct CDR3 sequences, roughly 13% of them singletons. Sequenced sample: a population of CD138-negative cells sorted from bone marrow. These receptors all come from a donor over 35 with multiple myeloma.

This clonotype was seen many times. The chain couples TRBV7-2 to TRBJ1-4; 7 nucleotides match TRBD1. The germline gives CDR1 SGHTA, CDR2 FQGNSA. Unmatched junction bases numbered 7, after V lost 5 bases and J lost 4 bases. The CDR3 consists of 15 residues. This CDR3 is CASSHGTVINEKLFF. CDR3 coding DNA: TGTGCCAGCAGCCACGGGACAGTCATTAATGAAAAACTGTTTTTT.

The genes are TRBV5-1 and TRBJ2-3; D perhaps matches TRBD1 (6 bases). The ends were cut back, 3 bases at V and 2 bases at J, with 13 bases in the middle. The germline V gene encodes CDR1 SGHRS and CDR2 YFSETQ. The CDR3 spans 15 residues. CDR3 protein: CASSWGWTDTDTQYF. Here the CDR3 DNA reads TGCGCCAGCAGCTGGGGTTGGACAGACACAGATACGCAGTATTTT.

Points on this clonotype: A single base separates this from a much larger clone, so it may be a read error. CDR3: CSARASRSPNKEQFF. CDR3 DNA: TGCAGTGCTAGAGCCTCTAGGTCTCCCAACAAGGAGCAGTTCTTC. The J gene is TRBJ2-1, the V gene TRBV20-1, with D unclear. Germline CDR1 is DFQATT and CDR2 is SNEGSKA (reference sequence). The CDR3 is made up of 15 amino acids.

This clonotype was found many times. V and J are TRBV28 and TRBJ1-1; tentative D call: TRBD1 (6 bases). This CDR3 spans 12 amino acids. Germline CDR1 reads MDHEN; CDR2 reads SYDVKM. The V gene lost 4 bases and the J gene lost 8 bases, with 11 bases spanning the gap. CDR3 sequence: CASSSSGTEAFF. In DNA form, the CDR3 reads TGTGCCAGCAGTTCCTCAGGGACAGAAGCTTTCTTT.

This clonotype was counted many times. V gene TRBV29-1 combines with J gene TRBJ2-6; D is undetermined. The germline CDR1 and CDR2 sequences are SQVTM and ANQGSEA. Deletions cut 5 bases from V and 0 bases from J, with 11 bases between. There are 15 residues in the CDR3. This CDR3 reads CSVPGISSGANVLTF. The CDR3 DNA is TGCAGCGTTCCAGGTATTTCCTCTGGGGCCAACGTCCTGACTTTC.

This clonotype was seen many times. V usage is TRBV4-3 and J usage is TRBJ2-7; D unclear. This CDR3 is 18 amino acids long. Per germline, CDR1 LGHNA and CDR2 YSLEER. V lost 0 bases and J 7 bases, leaving 25 bases between the germline ends. CDR3 DNA sequence: TGCGCCAGCAGCCAAGATGTGGGTACGGGCTCCGTCTTGGGAGAGCAGTACTTC. This translates into CASSQDVGTGSVLGEQYF.

Ten or more counts support this clonotype. The chain links TRBV20-1 to TRBJ2-7; no firm D call. The V end lost 1 base, the J end lost 0 bases, and 13 bases lay between the germline ends. Germline assignment: CDR1 DFQATT and CDR2 SNEGSKA (reference sequence). This CDR3 has 15 amino acids. This CDR3 reads CSARGPKLNSYEQYF. Here the CDR3 DNA reads TGCAGTGCTAGAGGCCCTAAGCTAAACTCCTACGAGCAGTACTTC.

The table lists this clonotype with many counts. The chain employs TRBV28 and TRBJ2-1; TRBD1 matches at 10 bases. The ends lost 8 bases at V and 14 bases at J; junction bases unmatched: 6. Germline assignment: CDR1 MDHEN and CDR2 SYDVKM. The CDR3 contains 11 residues. CDR3 residues: CASAGQGSEFF. Here the CDR3 DNA reads TGTGCCAGCGCGGGACAGGGGTCTGAGTTCTTC.

This clonotype was seen at least ten times. This chain links TRBV28 with TRBJ2-7, with unresolved D. Germline V gene data show CDR1 as MDHEN and CDR2 as SYDVKM. The germline V and J ends were trimmed by 3 bases and 2 bases, with 5 bases remaining between them. CDR3 size: 12 residues. CDR3 region: CASSFNTYEQYF. In DNA form, the CDR3 reads TGTGCCAGCAGTTTCAACACCTACGAGCAGTACTTC.

Ten or more counts support this clonotype. This sequence joins TRBV6-2 or TRBV6-3 and TRBJ1-1, with 8 positions matching TRBD1. CDR3 length: 16 amino acids. With V trimmed by 5 bases and J by 1 base, 9 bases remained unmatched. Germline V CDR1 and CDR2: MNHEY, SVGEGT. The CDR3 loop reads CASSPLSGQGNTEAFF. Here the CDR3 DNA reads TGTGCCAGCAGTCCCCTTTCAGGACAGGGGAACACTGAAGCTTTCTTT.

V and J are TRBV29-1 and TRBJ2-3, with D hard to call. Trimming shortened V by 7 bases and J by 0 bases, and 14 bases separated the two germline ends. The CDR3 loop spans 14 amino acids. Per germline, CDR1 SQVTM and CDR2 ANQGSEA. The CDR3 loop is CSDAFYASTDTQYF. For the CDR3, the DNA is TGCAGCGATGCATTCTACGCTAGCACAGATACGCAGTATTTT.

This clonotype occurred many times. The rearrangement uses TRBV11-2 and TRBJ2-7; perhaps D is TRBD1 or TRBD2 (5 bases each). CDR1 and CDR2 from the germline V gene are SGHAT and FQNNGV. Trimming stripped 5 bases from V and 0 bases from J, with 11 bases between. The CDR3 loop spans 14 amino acids. The CDR3 DNA reads as TGTGCCAGCAGCCCCCAAGGGACCTCCTACGAGCAGTACTTC. It codes for CASSPQGTSYEQYF. The entire variable domain, with the rest obtained from reference TRBV11-2 and TRBJ2-7, is as follows: EAGVAQSPRYKIIEKRQSVAFWCNPISGHATLYWYQQILGQGPKLLIQFQNNGVVDDSQLPKDRFSAERLKGVDSTLKIQPAKLEDSAVYLCASSPQGTSYEQYFGPGTRLTVT.

This clonotype was detected only a few times. A much larger clone lies one base from this, so it may be a read error. The chain has TRBV20-1 and TRBJ2-2; tentatively, D is TRBD1 or TRBD2 (6 bases each). The CDR3 length is 15 residues. Germline loops: CDR1 DFQATT, CDR2 SNEGSKA (reference sequence). CDR3 residues: CSAPRGLSNTEELFF. CDR3 nucleotides: TGCAGTGCTCCCAGGGGACTCTCGAACACCGAGGAGCTGTTTTTT.

This clonotype was seen repeatedly, ten times or more. The gene calls are TRBV9 and TRBJ2-1; 11 nucleotides align to TRBD2. Per the germline V gene, CDR1 is SGDLS and CDR2 is YYNGEE. J lost 10 bases, V lost 4 bases, and 16 bases had no gene match. The CDR3 length is 17 residues. This CDR3 reads CASSPRRLAGSLGEQFF. CDR3 coding DNA: TGTGCCAGCAGCCCACGCCGACTAGCGGGGTCCCTTGGGGAGCAGTTCTTC.

This chain joins TRBV29-1 and TRBJ2-7; D gene uncertain. Per germline, CDR1 SQVTM and CDR2 ANQGSEA. The CDR3 extends over 11 amino acids. The ends were cut back, 4 bases at V and 5 bases at J, with 9 bases in the middle. The CDR3 protein is CSVVQVNEQYF. CDR3 in DNA: TGCAGCGTTGTGCAGGTCAACGAGCAGTACTTC.

In this sample, this clonotype turned up many times. The chain carries TRBV7-3 and TRBJ2-6, with 9 bases fitting TRBD1. CDR1 and CDR2 (germline): SGHTA, FQGTGA. The CDR3 spans 17 residues. V dropped 4 bases and J dropped 3; count of bases not matched to a gene: 7. Here the CDR3 DNA reads TGTGCCAGCAGCTCCCCACAGGGGGCAGATGGGGCCAACGTCCTGACTTTC. Translated: CASSSPQGADGANVLTF.